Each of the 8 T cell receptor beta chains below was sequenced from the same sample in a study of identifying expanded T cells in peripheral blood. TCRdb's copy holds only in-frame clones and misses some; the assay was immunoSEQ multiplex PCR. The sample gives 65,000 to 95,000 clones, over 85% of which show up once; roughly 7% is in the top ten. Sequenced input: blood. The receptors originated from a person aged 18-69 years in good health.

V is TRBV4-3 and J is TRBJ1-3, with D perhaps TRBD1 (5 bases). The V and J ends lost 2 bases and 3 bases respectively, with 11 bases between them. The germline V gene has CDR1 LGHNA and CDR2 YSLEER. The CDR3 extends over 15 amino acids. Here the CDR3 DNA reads TGCGCCAGCAGCCAACAAGGAGGGGTTGGAAACACCATATATTTT. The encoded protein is CASSQQGGVGNTIYF.

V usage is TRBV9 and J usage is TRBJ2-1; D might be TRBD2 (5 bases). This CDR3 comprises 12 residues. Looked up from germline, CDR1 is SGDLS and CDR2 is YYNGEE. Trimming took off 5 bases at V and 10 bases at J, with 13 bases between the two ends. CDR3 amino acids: CASSAGLDEQFF. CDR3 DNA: TGTGCCAGCAGTGCGGGCCTGGACGAGCAGTTCTTC. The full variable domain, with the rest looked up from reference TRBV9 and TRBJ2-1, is DSGVTQTPKHLITATGQRVTLRCSPRSGDLSVYWYQQSLDQGLQFLIQYYNGEERAKGNILERFSAQQFPDLHSELNLSSLELGDSALYFCASSAGLDEQFFGPGTRLTVL.

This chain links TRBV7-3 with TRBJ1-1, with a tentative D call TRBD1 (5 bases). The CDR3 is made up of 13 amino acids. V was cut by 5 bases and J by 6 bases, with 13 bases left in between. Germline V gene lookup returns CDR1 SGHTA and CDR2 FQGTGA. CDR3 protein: CASSPAGGAEAFF. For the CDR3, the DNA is TGTGCCAGCAGCCCCGCCGGAGGGGCTGAAGCTTTCTTT.

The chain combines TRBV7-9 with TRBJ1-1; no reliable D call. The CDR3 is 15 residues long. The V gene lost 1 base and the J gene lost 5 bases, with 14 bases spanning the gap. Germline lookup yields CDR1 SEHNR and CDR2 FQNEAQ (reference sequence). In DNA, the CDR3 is TGTGCCAGCAGCTTAGGGAAGAAGGGAAGGACTGAAGCTTTCTTT. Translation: CASSLGKKGRTEAFF.

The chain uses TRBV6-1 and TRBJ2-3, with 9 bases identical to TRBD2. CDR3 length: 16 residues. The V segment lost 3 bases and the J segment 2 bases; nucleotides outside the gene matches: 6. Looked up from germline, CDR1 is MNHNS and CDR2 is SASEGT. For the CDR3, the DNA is TGTGCCAGCAGTGAGACTAGCGGTGGAGCCACAGATACGCAGTATTTT. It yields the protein CASSETSGGATDTQYF.

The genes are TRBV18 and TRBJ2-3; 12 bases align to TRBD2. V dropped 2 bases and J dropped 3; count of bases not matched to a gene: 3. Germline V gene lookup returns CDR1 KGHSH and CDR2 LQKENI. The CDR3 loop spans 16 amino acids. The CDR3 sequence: CASSPVTSGSTDTQYF. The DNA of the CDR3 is TGTGCCAGCTCACCAGTGACTAGCGGGAGTACAGATACGCAGTATTTT.

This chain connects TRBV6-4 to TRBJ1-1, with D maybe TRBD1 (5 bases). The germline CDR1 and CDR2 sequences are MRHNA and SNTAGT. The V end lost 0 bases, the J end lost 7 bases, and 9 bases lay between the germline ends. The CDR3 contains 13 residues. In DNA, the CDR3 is TGTGCCAGCAGTGACTCGATGGGGGGTGAAGCTTTCTTT. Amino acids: CASSDSMGGEAFF.

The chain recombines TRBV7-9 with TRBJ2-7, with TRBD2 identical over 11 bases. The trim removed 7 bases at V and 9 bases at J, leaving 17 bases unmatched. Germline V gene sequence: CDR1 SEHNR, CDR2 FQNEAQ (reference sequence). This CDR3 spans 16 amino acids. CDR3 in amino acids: CASTKGGTSGPSTQYF. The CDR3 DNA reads TGTGCCAGCACCAAAGGGGGGACTAGCGGCCCCTCGACGCAGTACTTC.